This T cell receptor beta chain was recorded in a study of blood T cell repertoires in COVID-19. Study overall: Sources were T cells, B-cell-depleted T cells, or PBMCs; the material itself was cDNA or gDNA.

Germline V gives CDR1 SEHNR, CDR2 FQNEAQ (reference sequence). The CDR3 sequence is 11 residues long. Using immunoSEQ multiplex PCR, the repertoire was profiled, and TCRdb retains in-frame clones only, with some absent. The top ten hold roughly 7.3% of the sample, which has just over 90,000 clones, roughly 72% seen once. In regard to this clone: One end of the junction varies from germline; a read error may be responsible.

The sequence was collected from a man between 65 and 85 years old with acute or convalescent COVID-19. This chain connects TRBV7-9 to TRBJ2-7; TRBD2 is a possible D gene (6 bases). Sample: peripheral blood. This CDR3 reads CASSLEPDYNF. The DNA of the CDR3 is TGTGCCAGCAGCTTAGAACCGGACTACAACTTC.